This T cell receptor (beta chain) was observed in a study of beta chain features in type 1 diabetes. The germline CDR1 and CDR2 sequences are SGDLS and YYNGEE. This CDR3 spans 16 amino acids. Trimming cost V 0 bases and J 0 bases, with 11 bases left between them. Expressed TCRB transcripts were sequenced, since all the RNA that had been isolated was reverse transcribed. Generated by immunoSEQ multiplex PCR, the TCRdb table keeps only in-frame clones and is missing some. The table lists 330,000 or so clones, 20% of them singletons, with about 0.044% in the top ten. The chain couples TRBV9 to TRBJ2-3; D is possibly TRBD2 (6 bases). Sequences were obtained from naive CD4+ T cells from blood. The sequence was obtained from a woman aged 18-29 years in good health. CDR3: CASSVGVADSTDTQYF. The CDR3 DNA is TGTGCCAGCAGCGTAGGTGTAGCGGATAGCACAGATACGCAGTATTTT. Filled out from reference TRBV9 and TRBJ2-3, the complete variable domain reads DSGVTQTPKHLITATGQRVTLRCSPRSGDLSVYWYQQSLDQGLQFLIQYYNGEERAKGNILERFSAQQFPDLHSELNLSSLELGDSALYFCASSVGVADSTDTQYFGPGTRLTVL.